The 17 T cell receptor beta chains given below trace back to one sample, sequenced in a study of Graves' ophthalmopathy and Graves' hyperthyroidism. As the template, RNA transcripts were used to amplify TCR beta CDR3 regions. Second-round multiplex PCR followed a first-round RT-PCR using HTBI primers. TCRdb recomputed calls from the multiplex PCR reads with MiXCR, one row per CDR3 protein. The top ten clones hold about 8.2% of a sample with some 160,000 distinct CDR3 sequences, 35% to 45% of them seen once. The sample comprised peripheral blood. These receptor sequences come from a man in his thirties or forties with Graves' ophthalmopathy.

The V and J genes are TRBV6-2 or TRBV6-3 and TRBJ2-7; D is perhaps TRBD1 (5 bases). In germline, CDR1 is MNHEY, CDR2 SVGEGT. V lost 0 bases and J 1 base, leaving 10 bases between the germline ends. The CDR3 is 15 amino acids. CDR3 sequence (DNA): TGTGCCAGCAGTTACTCAGGACATTTGTCCTACGAGCAGTACTTC. Its translation: CASSYSGHLSYEQYF.

This clonotype came up many times. The rearrangement links TRBV19 to TRBJ1-5, with 9 bases identical to TRBD1. CDR1 LNHDA and CDR2 SQIVND come from the germline V gene (reference sequence). This CDR3 contains 15 residues. Trimming cost V 6 bases and J 4 bases; bases outside gene matches: 7. The CDR3 bases are TGTGCCAGTAGCTCCTCGACAGGGGGAAATCAGCCCCAGCATTTT. Its protein is CASSSSTGGNQPQHF.

Many counts were recorded for this clonotype. The CDR3 is CASSATRGRTEAFF. For the CDR3, the DNA is TGTGCCAGCAGCGCCACCCGGGGCAGAACTGAAGCTTTCTTT. J is TRBJ1-1 and V is TRBV11-2; D may be TRBD1 (5 bases). Looked up from germline, CDR1 is SGHAT and CDR2 is FQNNGV. Trimming left V 5 bases short and J 5 bases short, with 15 bases between. CDR3 length: 14 amino acids.

This chain connects TRBV20-1 to TRBJ2-2; no clear D. The germline gives CDR1 DFQATT, CDR2 SNEGSKA (reference sequence). V was cut by 0 bases and J by 5 bases, with 10 bases left in between. The CDR3 length is 14 residues. The CDR3 DNA sequence: TGCAGTGCTAGAGATAGGGCGCGGACCGGGGAGCTGTTTTTT. This codes for CSARDRARTGELFF.

The chain employs TRBV6-5 and TRBJ2-7; the D is unclear. This CDR3 region has 15 residues. V was pared by 4 bases and J by 7 bases, with 20 bases between. CDR1 is MNHEY and CDR2 is SVGAGI in the germline V gene. The CDR3 sequence: CASSSGPGPFWEQYF. CDR3 nucleotide sequence: TGTGCCAGCAGTTCGGGCCCGGGCCCATTTTGGGAGCAGTACTTC.

The chain is built from TRBV6-1 and TRBJ2-5, with D perhaps matching TRBD2 (5 bases). Trimming stripped 6 bases from V and 2 bases from J, with 10 bases between. This CDR3 contains 13 residues. Germline assignment: CDR1 MNHNS and CDR2 SASEGT. For the CDR3, the DNA is TGTGCCAGCAGCAAGCGGCTACAAGAGACCCAGTACTTC. Protein product: CASSKRLQETQYF.

This rearrangement joins TRBV28 to TRBJ2-7, with D possibly TRBD1 on 6 matching bases. V was trimmed by 6 bases and J by 6 bases, leaving 21 bases between them. The CDR3 runs to 15 residues. CDR1 is MDHEN, CDR2 SYDVKM, per germline. CDR3 loop: CASRQTGKSPREQYF. The CDR3 DNA reads as TGTGCCAGCAGACAAACAGGGAAAAGCCCCCGCGAGCAGTACTTC. Full variable domain (rest looked up from reference TRBV28 and TRBJ2-7): DVKVTQSSRYLVKRTGEKVFLECVQDMDHENMFWYRQDPGLGLRLIYFSYDVKMKEKGDIPEGYSVSREKKERFSLILESASTNQTSMYLCASRQTGKSPREQYFGPGTRLTVT.

This clonotype was observed a handful of times. The chain links TRBV12-3 or TRBV12-4 to TRBJ1-1; unclear D gene. The CDR3 runs to 14 residues. Trimming took off 7 bases at V and 0 bases at J, with 12 bases between the two ends. The CDR3 reads CASTPSSLNTEAFF. CDR3 in DNA: TGTGCCAGCACCCCCTCGTCATTGAACACTGAAGCTTTCTTT.

This clonotype occurred many times. This chain joins TRBV5-1 and TRBJ1-2; unclear D gene. Germline loops: CDR1 SGHRS, CDR2 YFSETQ. The CDR3 runs to 13 residues. Trimming took 2 bases from V and 8 from J, leaving 13 bases between them. In DNA, the CDR3 is TGCGCCAGCAGCTTACCGACGAGAGGAGGCTACACCTTC. This translates into CASSLPTRGGYTF.

This clonotype turned up a few times. The chain links TRBV13 to TRBJ1-2; D is possibly TRBD1 (5 bases). This CDR3 spans 16 amino acids. With 5 bases removed from V and 2 bases from J, the gap between germline ends came to 18 bases. In germline, CDR1 is PRHDT, CDR2 FYEKMQ (reference sequence). CDR3 bases: TGTGCCAGCAGCCTCTCCCTCAGGGATTGGAACTATGGCTACACCTTC. It is translated as CASSLSLRDWNYGYTF.

This clonotype was found once. J is TRBJ2-7 and V is TRBV6-5, with TRBD1 matching over 7 bases. Germline values: CDR1 MNHEY, CDR2 SVGAGI. Trimming at V came to 0 bases and at J to 2 bases, leaving 4 bases not matched to a gene. CDR3 length: 15 amino acids. CDR3 DNA sequence: TGTGCCAGCAGTTACTCGCAGGGGGTCCCCTACGAGCAGTACTTC. Its translation is CASSYSQGVPYEQYF.

There are many counts of this clonotype. This chain joins TRBV4-3 and TRBJ1-2, with D perhaps TRBD1 (5 bases). The length of the CDR3 is 13 residues. V lost 0 bases to trimming and J lost 12 bases, with 14 bases between them. CDR1 is LGHNA and CDR2 is YSLEER in the germline V gene. The CDR3 here is CASSQDLEGRDTF. CDR3 in DNA: TGCGCCAGCAGCCAAGATCTTGAGGGGAGGGACACCTTC.

The chain links TRBV12-3 or TRBV12-4 to TRBJ1-5; the match to TRBD1 covers 7 bases. V dropped 4 bases and J dropped 5; count of bases not matched to a gene: 8. CDR3 length: 15 amino acids. In DNA form, the CDR3 reads TGTGCCAGCAGTTCGGATCACAGGGGATATCAGCCCCAGCATTTT. This translates into CASSSDHRGYQPQHF.

The V and J genes are TRBV28 and TRBJ2-7, with 8 bases lining up with TRBD2. This CDR3 region has 15 residues. With V trimmed by 0 bases and J by 6 bases, 7 bases remained unmatched. Germline V lookup: CDR1 MDHEN, CDR2 SYDVKM. CDR3: CASSLWRGLVCEQYF. The CDR3 coding sequence is TGTGCCAGCAGTTTATGGAGGGGACTAGTCTGCGAGCAGTACTTC.

This clonotype was detected many times. V is TRBV5-6 and J is TRBJ1-1; D is undetermined. V was clipped by 1 base and J by 0 bases, with 7 bases between them. The CDR3 is made up of 14 amino acids. Germline lookup yields CDR1 SGHDT and CDR2 YYEEEE. This CDR3 is CASSLSRLNTEAFF. CDR3 nucleotides: TGTGCCAGCAGCTTGAGTAGGTTGAACACTGAAGCTTTCTTT.

The chain has TRBV5-1 and TRBJ1-1; D is ambiguous. CDR1 and CDR2 from the germline V gene are SGHRS and YFSETQ. Trimming pared 1 base from V and 0 bases from J, leaving 16 bases between. The CDR3 length is 17 residues. CDR3 DNA sequence: TGCGCCAGCAGCTTGAGGGCAGGTCGGATCATGAACACTGAAGCTTTCTTT. Its protein product is CASSLRAGRIMNTEAFF. Full variable domain (outside the CDR3, taken from reference TRBV5-1 and TRBJ1-1): KAGVTQTPRYLIKTRGQQVTLSCSPISGHRSVSWYQQTPGQGLQFLFEYFSETQRNKGNFPGRFSGRQFSNSRSEMNVSTLELGDSALYLCASSLRAGRIMNTEAFFGQGTRLTVV.

This clonotype has just a few counts. The V and J genes are TRBV6-5 and TRBJ1-5; D ambiguous. CDR1 and CDR2 from the germline V gene are MNHEY and SVGAGI. Deletions cut 7 bases from V and 7 bases from J, with 14 bases between. The CDR3 length is 13 residues. The CDR3 here is CASTSRFDQPQHF. For the CDR3, the DNA is TGTGCCAGCACTTCGAGGTTTGACCAGCCCCAGCATTTT.